This T cell receptor (beta chain) was documented in a study of blood T cell repertoires in COVID-19. Study-wide background: Nucleic acid was either cDNA or gDNA, and it came from T cells, B-cell-depleted T cells, or PBMCs.

In the authors' workflow: Amplification of reference gene primers provided the estimated nucleated cell counts. The table came from immunoSEQ multiplex PCR; TCRdb's copy has only in-frame clones and leaves some out. The V and J calls and the clone size are those of that table, but D and trimming were determined from the DNA. The table records approximately 41,000 clones, over 75% of them present only once. This CDR3 is 15 amino acids long. The V and J ends lost 2 bases and 6 bases respectively, with 14 bases between them. CDR1 is SGHTA, CDR2 FQGNSA, per germline. Sample: peripheral blood. The J gene is TRBJ2-1, the V gene TRBV7-2, with a weak D call TRBD2 (6 bases). The TCR originated in a woman older than 75 with acute or convalescent COVID-19. CDR3: CASSLWGGSPNEQFF. CDR3 nucleotides: TGTGCCAGCAGCTTATGGGGAGGAAGTCCCAATGAGCAGTTCTTC.